Presented here are 22 T cell receptor beta chains from one specimen sequenced in a study of cytomegalovirus exposure and HLA in healthy donors. PCR involved 60 Vbeta and 13 Jbeta primers. Only in-frame clones appear in the TCRdb table, and some are missing; sequencing was by immunoSEQ multiplex PCR. The sample shows 200,000 or so clones, roughly 68% of them seen only once. Sequences were obtained from PBMCs. The source of these receptors is a man in his forties in good health and CMV-seropositive.

The rearrangement uses TRBV6-1 and TRBJ1-5; D is possibly TRBD1 (6 bases). This CDR3 comprises 14 residues. Trimming pared 6 bases from V and 4 bases from J, leaving 13 bases between. CDR1 MNHNS and CDR2 SASEGT come from the germline V gene. This chain's CDR3 is CASRTGQRNQPQHF. The CDR3, as DNA: TGTGCCAGCAGGACCGGACAGAGAAATCAGCCCCAGCATTTT.

This clone has a single count. This sequence joins TRBV19 and TRBJ2-7, with a tentative D call TRBD1 (7 bases). V shed 6 bases and J shed 3 bases, with 15 bases lying between them. Germline V gives CDR1 LNHDA, CDR2 SQIVND (reference sequence). CDR3 length: 14 residues. The DNA for the CDR3 is TGTGCCAGTAGCATCGTCCAGGGGGGCTACGAGCAGTACTTC. This codes for CASSIVQGGYEQYF. Using reference TRBV19 and TRBJ2-7 for the parts outside the CDR3, the full variable domain is DGGITQSPKYLFRKEGQNVTLSCEQNLNHDAMYWYRQDPGQGLRLIYYSQIVNDFQKGDIAEGYSVSREKKESFPLTVTSAQKNPTAFYLCASSIVQGGYEQYFGPGTRLTVT.

This sequence joins TRBV5-1 and TRBJ1-2; 9 bases fit TRBD1. With 2 bases clipped from V and 4 bases from J, the junction kept 6 bases outside the gene matches. The germline CDR1 and CDR2 sequences are SGHRS and YFSETQ. This CDR3 has 15 residues. This CDR3 reads CASSLAGTGLYGYTF. CDR3 DNA sequence: TGCGCCAGCAGCTTAGCCGGGACAGGGCTCTATGGCTACACCTTC.

The chain employs TRBV6-4 and TRBJ2-1; possible D gene TRBD1, 6 bases. Between the trimmed V and J ends, which lost 2 bases and 9 bases, there was a span of 11 bases. Germline CDR1 reads MRHNA; CDR2 reads SNTAGT. This CDR3 is built from 13 residues. CDR3 sequence: CASSDRQGLEQFF. DNA of the CDR3: TGTGCCAGCAGTGACAGGCAGGGGCTTGAGCAGTTCTTC.

V and J are TRBV19 and TRBJ2-7, with 9 bases that match TRBD1. The germline CDR1 and CDR2 sequences are LNHDA and SQIVND (reference sequence). This CDR3 spans 14 amino acids. The trim removed 4 bases at V and 3 bases at J, leaving 4 bases unmatched. CDR3 in DNA: TGTGCCAGTAGTACGACGACAGGGGGCTACGAGCAGTACTTC. Protein: CASSTTTGGYEQYF.

This clone was detected a few times. The chain couples TRBV18 to TRBJ1-1, with a possible D match to TRBD1 (5 bases). The CDR3 has 15 amino acids. Germline V gene sequence: CDR1 KGHSH, CDR2 LQKENI. The germline V and J ends were trimmed by 2 bases and 4 bases, with 14 bases remaining between them. The CDR3, as DNA: TGTGCCAGCTCACCAAGGGGCAGGAAGGGCACTGAAGCTTTCTTT. As protein: CASSPRGRKGTEAFF. The entire variable domain, with the rest obtained from reference TRBV18 and TRBJ1-1, is as follows: NAGVMQNPRHLVRRRGQEARLRCSPMKGHSHVYWYRQLPEEGLKFMVYLQKENIIDESGMPKERFSAEFPKEGPSILRIQQVVRGDSAAYFCASSPRGRKGTEAFFGQGTRLTVV.

Note on this clone: Other DNA sequences in the same sample also yield this CDR3. This chain uses TRBV19 with TRBJ1-1, with TRBD1 as a possible D gene (5 bases). V was cut by 3 bases and J by 5 bases, with 10 bases left in between. CDR1 LNHDA and CDR2 SQIVND come from the germline V gene (reference sequence). This CDR3 spans 13 amino acids. CDR3 residues: CASSIGGGTEAFF. The CDR3 nucleotides read TGTGCCAGTAGTATCGGGGGGGGAACTGAAGCTTTCTTT.

This clone was found a few times. The chain couples TRBV5-1 to TRBJ1-4; D call uncertain. Germline V gene lookup returns CDR1 SGHRS and CDR2 YFSETQ. Trimming removed 2 bases at V and 0 bases at J, with 8 bases between. The CDR3 runs 15 residues. The CDR3 is CASSFHQATNEKLFF. For the CDR3, the DNA is TGCGCCAGCAGCTTCCACCAGGCAACTAATGAAAAACTGTTTTTT.

The chain couples TRBV11-2 to TRBJ2-5, with TRBD2 matching 11 bases. The CDR3 runs to 16 residues. Trimming took 3 bases from V and 4 from J; bases not matched to a gene: 7. Per the germline V gene, CDR1 is SGHAT and CDR2 is FQNNGV. CDR3 nucleotide sequence: TGTGCCAGCAGCTTCGGGGTAGCGGGGGGGGGAGAGACCCAGTACTTC. Protein: CASSFGVAGGGETQYF. Full variable domain (outside the CDR3, taken from reference TRBV11-2 and TRBJ2-5): EAGVAQSPRYKIIEKRQSVAFWCNPISGHATLYWYQQILGQGPKLLIQFQNNGVVDDSQLPKDRFSAERLKGVDSTLKIQPAKLEDSAVYLCASSFGVAGGGETQYFGPGTRLLVL.

The chain links TRBV19 to TRBJ2-1, with TRBD1 identical over 7 bases. V was clipped by 8 bases and J by 1 base; unmatched bases: 5. Germline CDR1 LNHDA, CDR2 SQIVND (reference sequence). This CDR3 is 14 amino acids long. As DNA, the CDR3 is TGTGCCAGTGGGGACAGAAATTCCTACAATGAGCAGTTCTTC. Encoded protein: CASGDRNSYNEQFF.

This clone has a handful of counts. For the CDR3, the DNA is TGTGCCAGCAGCTTAGGGACAGGGGCAACTAATGAAAAACTGTTTTTT. This sequence encodes CASSLGTGATNEKLFF. The J gene is TRBJ1-4, the V gene TRBV13, with 8 bases matching TRBD1. The CDR3 has 16 residues. The ends lost 0 bases at V and 0 bases at J; junction bases unmatched: 0. The V gene's germline CDR1 is PRHDT and CDR2 FYEKMQ (reference sequence). Variable domain in full (rest from reference TRBV13 and TRBJ1-4): AAGVIQSPRHLIKEKRETATLKCYPIPRHDTVYWYQQGPGQDPQFLISFYEKMQSDKGSIPDRFSAQQFSDYHSELNMSSLELGDSALYFCASSLGTGATNEKLFFGSGTQLSVL.

CDR3 in amino acids: CASSRGTLQETQYF. The CDR3 DNA sequence: TGTGCCAGCAGCCGGGGGACTCTCCAAGAGACCCAGTACTTC. The chain couples TRBV7-3 to TRBJ2-5, with a tentative D call TRBD2 (6 bases). The CDR3 is 14 amino acids. Germline CDR1 is SGHTA and CDR2 is FQGTGA. V lost 5 bases and J 1 base, leaving 11 bases between the germline ends.

The V call is TRBV10-3, the J call TRBJ2-7; TRBD1 matches 7 bases. This CDR3 is 13 amino acids long. Looked up from germline, CDR1 is ENHRY and CDR2 is SYGVKD. V shed 9 bases, J shed 3 bases, and the junction held 8 bases outside the gene matches. CDR3 protein: CAIASGTVYEQYF. DNA for the CDR3: TGTGCCATTGCTTCCGGGACAGTCTACGAGCAGTACTTC.

The chain recombines TRBV5-1 with TRBJ2-2, with a possible D match to TRBD1 (6 bases). Germline V CDR1 and CDR2: SGHRS, YFSETQ. This CDR3 region has 14 residues. Trimming took off 2 bases at V and 1 base at J, with 6 bases between the two ends. CDR3 loop: CASSLQGNTGELFF. The DNA for the CDR3 is TGCGCCAGCAGCTTACAGGGGAACACCGGGGAGCTGTTTTTT.

V gene TRBV4-2 combines with J gene TRBJ2-1, with D possibly being TRBD1 (6 bases). This CDR3 region has 16 residues. V was pared by 2 bases and J by 8 bases, with 19 bases between. Germline V gene sequence: CDR1 LGHNA, CDR2 YNFKEQ. The CDR3 here is CASSQQRGFETDEQFF. The CDR3 bases are TGTGCCAGCAGCCAACAAAGGGGGTTTGAAACGGATGAGCAGTTCTTC.

This clone was seen a few times. V gene TRBV28 combines with J gene TRBJ1-5; D is undetermined. Trimming pared 2 bases from V and 6 bases from J, leaving 14 bases between. Germline values: CDR1 MDHEN, CDR2 SYDVKM. This CDR3 has 15 residues. CDR3 region: CASSLGVLLLQPQHF. The CDR3 DNA is TGTGCCAGCAGTTTAGGAGTGCTTTTGCTTCAGCCCCAGCATTTT.

This rearrangement joins TRBV11-2 to TRBJ1-6, with unresolved D. Looked up from germline, CDR1 is SGHAT and CDR2 is FQNNGV. Trimming cost V 5 bases and J 7 bases, with 12 bases left between them. This CDR3 comprises 14 residues. The CDR3: CASSPQRTNSPLHF. CDR3 coding DNA: TGTGCCAGCAGCCCACAGCGGACGAATTCACCCCTCCACTTT.

This clone was seen a few times. The rearrangement uses TRBV5-5 and TRBJ1-5; no firm D call. The V gene lost 0 bases and the J gene lost 5 bases, with 12 bases spanning the gap. This CDR3 is built from 15 residues. The germline gives CDR1 SGHKS, CDR2 YYEKEE (reference sequence). The CDR3 sequence: CASSLEAGWYQPQHF. In nucleotides, the CDR3 is TGTGCCAGCAGCTTGGAGGCGGGGTGGTATCAGCCCCAGCATTTT.

This clone was observed a few times. The genes are TRBV7-2 and TRBJ1-3; TRBD1 matches at 7 bases. Germline lookup yields CDR1 SGHTA and CDR2 FQGNSA. Losses at the gene ends were 5 bases for V and 8 bases for J; bases not matched to a gene: 15. The length of the CDR3 is 16 residues. CDR3 coding DNA: TGTGCCAGCAGCCTCAACAGGGGAGGCGTAGGCGACACCATATATTTT. It is translated as CASSLNRGGVGDTIYF. Variable domain in full (rest from reference TRBV7-2 and TRBJ1-3): GAGVSQSPSNKVTEKGKDVELRCDPISGHTALYWYRQSLGQGLEFLIYFQGNSAPDKSGLPSDRFSAERTGGSVSTLTIQRTQQEDSAVYLCASSLNRGGVGDTIYFGEGSWLTVV.

J is TRBJ1-5 and V is TRBV7-2; no clear D gene. Germline CDR1 reads SGHTA; CDR2 reads FQGNSA. The CDR3 has 14 residues. Trimming took 3 bases from V and 3 from J, leaving 9 bases between them. CDR3 coding DNA: TGTGCCAGCAGCTTCGCCGGGGTCAATCAGCCCCAGCATTTT. Translating it yields CASSFAGVNQPQHF.

The chain links TRBV6-6 to TRBJ1-5; 9 bases are a match to TRBD1. This CDR3 is built from 16 residues. J gave up 3 bases and V 6 bases, and 9 bases lay outside the gene matches. CDR1 MNHNY and CDR2 SVGAGI come from the germline V gene (reference sequence). CDR3 in DNA: TGTGCCAGCAGCTATGACAGGGGGGCGGACAATCAGCCCCAGCATTTT. The encoded protein is CASSYDRGADNQPQHF.

The CDR3, as DNA: TGTGCCAGTAGTGACAGGTACTACGAGCAGTACTTC. Protein sequence: CASSDRYYEQYF. The chain couples TRBV19 to TRBJ2-7; D might be TRBD1 (6 bases). The germline gives CDR1 LNHDA, CDR2 SQIVND (reference sequence). V lost 5 bases, J lost 3 bases, and 8 bases lay in between. The CDR3 is 12 residues long. The entire variable domain, with the rest obtained from reference TRBV19 and TRBJ2-7, is as follows: DGGITQSPKYLFRKEGQNVTLSCEQNLNHDAMYWYRQDPGQGLRLIYYSQIVNDFQKGDIAEGYSVSREKKESFPLTVTSAQKNPTAFYLCASSDRYYEQYFGPGTRLTVT.